Ten or more counts support the clone carrying this TCR beta chain. At one end, the junction sequence differs from germline, possibly due to a read error. The data were obtained in a study of T cells in Graves' hyperthyroidism and ophthalmopathy. Amplified TCR beta CDR3 regions came from RNA transcripts. Researchers ran a first-round RT-PCR on the TCR CDR3 using the HTBI primer set. One entry per CDR3 protein, called by TCRdb with MiXCR from the multiplex PCR reads. The data hold approximately 690,000 distinct CDR3 sequences, with more than 12% observed a single time. Germline loops: CDR1 MNHNS, CDR2 SASEGT. The CDR3 loop spans 14 amino acids. Pregnant or lactating patients were excluded, as were those with uncontrolled infection or other autoimmune disease.

This TCR came from a woman in her forties or fifties with Graves' ophthalmopathy. The V call is TRBV6-1, the J call TRBJ2-7, with 8 bases identical to TRBD2. Sequenced material: blood. The CDR3 coding sequence is TGTGCCAGCAGTAAAGCCAGCGGGAGTTACGAGCAGTACTTC. It translates to CASSKASGSYEQYF.